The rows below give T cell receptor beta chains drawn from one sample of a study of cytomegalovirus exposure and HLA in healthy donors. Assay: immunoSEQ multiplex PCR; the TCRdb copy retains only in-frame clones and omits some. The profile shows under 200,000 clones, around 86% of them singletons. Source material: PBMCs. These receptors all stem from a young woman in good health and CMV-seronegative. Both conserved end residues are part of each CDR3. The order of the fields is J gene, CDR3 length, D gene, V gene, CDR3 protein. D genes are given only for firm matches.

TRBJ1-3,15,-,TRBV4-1,CASSQEQFSGNTIYF
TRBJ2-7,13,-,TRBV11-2,CASSLGLEYEQYF
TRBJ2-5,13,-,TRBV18,CASSPRSKETQYF
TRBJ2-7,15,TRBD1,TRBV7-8,CASSLGQGAFYEQYF
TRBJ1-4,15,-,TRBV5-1,CASSLDPGIDEKLFF
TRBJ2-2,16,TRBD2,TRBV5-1,CASSLPSGSDTGELFF
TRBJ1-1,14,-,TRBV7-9,CASSTRDSLTEAFF
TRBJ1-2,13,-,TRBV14,CASSQYRAYGYTF
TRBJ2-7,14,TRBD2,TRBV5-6,CASSVSGGTYEQYF
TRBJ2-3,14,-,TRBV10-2,CASSGIGGTDTQYF
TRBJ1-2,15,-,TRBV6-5,CASSYGYSGFYGYTF
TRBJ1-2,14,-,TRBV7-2,CASSLIGLEHGYTF
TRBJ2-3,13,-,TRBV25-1,CASSSLSTDTQYF
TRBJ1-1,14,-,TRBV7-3,CASSSQGGSPEAFF
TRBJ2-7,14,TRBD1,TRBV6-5,CASSYGDRAYEQYF
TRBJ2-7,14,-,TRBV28,CASSFVRGSYEQYF
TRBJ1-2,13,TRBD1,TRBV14,CASSRPGTGGYTF
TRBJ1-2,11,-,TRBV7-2,CAATPLYGYTF
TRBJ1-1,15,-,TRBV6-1,CASSGYATGETEAFF
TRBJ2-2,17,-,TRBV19,CASSLNPPSGYTGELFF
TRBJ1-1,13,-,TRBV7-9,CASSFGGLTEAFF
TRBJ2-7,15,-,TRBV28,CASSSDLDRSYEQYF
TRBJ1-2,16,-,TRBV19,CASTTSVRSSNYGYTF
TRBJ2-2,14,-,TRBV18,CASSPPPIGGELFF
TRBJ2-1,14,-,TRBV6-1,CASSLSSALNEQFF
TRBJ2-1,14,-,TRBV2,CASSVAGLANEQFF
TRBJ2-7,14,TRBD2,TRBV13,CASSLVGEGLEQYF
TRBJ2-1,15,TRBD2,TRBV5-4,CASSYLAGSDNEQFF
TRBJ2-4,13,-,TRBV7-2,CASSAGAVDIQYF
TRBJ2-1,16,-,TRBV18,CASSNTGPQIHNEQFF
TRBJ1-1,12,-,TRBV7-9,CASSSRNTEAFF
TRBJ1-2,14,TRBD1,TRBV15,CATSPDRLDYGYTF
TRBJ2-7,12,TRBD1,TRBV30,CAWRPTGVEQYF
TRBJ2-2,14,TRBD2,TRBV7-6,CASKETSVTGELFF
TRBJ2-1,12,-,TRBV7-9,CSSSNAENEQFF
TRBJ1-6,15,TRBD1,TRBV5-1,CASSIKQGFDSPLHF